These T cell receptor beta chains were read from a single sample in a study of quantifying T cell responses using KT2 cells. TCRdb processed the UMI-ligation and nested PCR reads anew with MiXCR; each CDR3 protein has one entry. Of about 33,000 distinct CDR3 sequences listed, about 9.3% are singletons. Source material: PBMCs spiked with cells of the T cell clone KT2. The receptors stem from a human donor. Each CDR3 is given with its conserved first and last residue. A D gene is named only where the DNA matches it firmly. Clone size, where shown, is once, few, many, or a class for clones that have expanded.

D,size,V,J,DNA,CDR3
TRBD2,-,TRBV6-2/TRBV6-3,TRBJ2-7,TGTGCCAGCAGTTCATCGACTCCCAGGGGACTAGCGGGAACCCACGAGCAGTACTTC,CASSSSTPRGLAGTHEQYF
TRBD2,few,TRBV2,TRBJ2-3,TGTGCCACCGGGACTAGCGGCACAGATACGCAGTATTTT,CATGTSGTDTQYF
-,-,TRBV12-3/TRBV12-4,TRBJ2-6,TGTGCCAGCAGTCCCGGACCGTCCTCTGGGGCCAACGTCCTGACTTTC,CASSPGPSSGANVLTF
-,-,TRBV10-2,TRBJ2-3,TGCGCCAGCAGTGAAGGGGAGAGCACAGATACGCAGTATTTT,CASSEGESTDTQYF
TRBD2,many,TRBV5-6,TRBJ2-3,TGTGCCAGCAGCTTAGGCCCTCTAGCGGGGGGGATGGGAGATACGCAGTATTTT,CASSLGPLAGGMGDTQYF
-,few,TRBV29-1,TRBJ2-1,TGCAGCGTTGAAGTCTGGGCAGGGTCCGTATACAATGAGCAGTTCTTC,CSVEVWAGSVYNEQFF
-,many,TRBV10-3,TRBJ2-1,TGTGCCATCAGTCGCCCGGGGAGGTCCAATGAGCAGTTCTTC,CAISRPGRSNEQFF
-,many,TRBV14,TRBJ1-6,TGTGCCAGCAGCCATCTGACAGGCTTCGGGCCCCTCCACTTT,CASSHLTGFGPLHF
TRBD2,many,TRBV20-1,TRBJ2-3,TGCAGTGCTGTACTAGCGGATACGCAGTATTTT,CSAVLADTQYF
-,many,TRBV6-5,TRBJ2-1,TGTGCCAGCACCCAGACTAGATACAATGAGCAGTTCTTC,CASTQTRYNEQFF
-,many,TRBV2,TRBJ1-5,TGTGCCAGCAGCTGGGCTGGGGGGAATCAGCCCCAGCATTTT,CASSWAGGNQPQHF
-,-,TRBV10-3,TRBJ2-1,TGTGCCAAAAGGGGGGGCACTCACTACAATGAGCAGTTCTTC,CAKRGGTHYNEQFF
TRBD1,-,TRBV3-1,TRBJ2-5,TGTGCCAGCAACAGACAGGGACCTCAAGAGACCCAGTACTTC,CASNRQGPQETQYF